Below, one T cell receptor (beta chain) is given with its context. This sample was included in a study of blood T cell repertoires in COVID-19. CDR1 and CDR2 from the germline V gene are WNHNN and SYGVQD (reference sequence). V shed 9 bases and J shed 10 bases, with 6 bases lying between them. The CDR3 length is 8 residues. Some clones are missing from TCRdb's copy, which holds only in-frame ones; the method was immunoSEQ multiplex PCR. The repertoire holds roughly 290,000 clones, with approximately 91% as singletons. The V gene is TRBV10-1, the J gene TRBJ1-1; unclear D gene. The sample taken for sequencing was PBMCs or T cells enriched from blood (not recorded which). The sequence was obtained from a woman aged 40 to 50 who had recovered from COVID-19. CDR3 protein: CARPGAFF. The CDR3 DNA is TGCGCCAGACCGGGAGCTTTCTTT.